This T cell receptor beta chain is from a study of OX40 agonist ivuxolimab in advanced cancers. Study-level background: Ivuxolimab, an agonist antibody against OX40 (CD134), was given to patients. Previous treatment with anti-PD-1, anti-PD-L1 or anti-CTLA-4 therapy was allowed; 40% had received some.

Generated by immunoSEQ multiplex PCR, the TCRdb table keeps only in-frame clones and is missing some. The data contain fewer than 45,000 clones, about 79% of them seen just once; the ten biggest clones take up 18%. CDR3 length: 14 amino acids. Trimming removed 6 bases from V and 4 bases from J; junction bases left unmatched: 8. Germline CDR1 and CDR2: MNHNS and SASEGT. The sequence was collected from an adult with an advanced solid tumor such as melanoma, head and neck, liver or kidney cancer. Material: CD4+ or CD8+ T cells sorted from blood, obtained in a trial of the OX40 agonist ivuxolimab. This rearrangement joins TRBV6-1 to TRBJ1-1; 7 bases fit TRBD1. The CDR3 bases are TGTGCCAGCAGCCCGACAGGGTCGGGCACTGAAGCTTTCTTT. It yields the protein CASSPTGSGTEAFF.